This TCR beta chain came from a study of shared clonotypes between healthy human individuals. Study conclusions and caveats: Naive CD4 clonotype sharing across a few donors was 4% to 5.5%.

The repertoire was sequenced with immunoSEQ multiplex PCR; TCRdb's copy has only in-frame clones and lacks some. The data contain about 1 million clones, roughly 74% of them singletons. Note on this clone: Its antigen is currently unknown.

The CDR3 has 14 amino acids. Trimming stripped 3 bases from V and 3 bases from J, with 12 bases between. Germline assignment: CDR1 SGHRS and CDR2 YFSETQ. What was sequenced was memory CD4+ T cells from PBMCs. Subset defined: CD45RA-negative fraction. The rearrangement joins TRBV5-1 to TRBJ1-1; D possibly corresponds to TRBD1 (5 bases). The TCR comes from a man aged 18 to 29 in good health. Some clones in this sample may be carry-over from other donors' samples. The CDR3 protein is CASSSRGTYTEAFF. DNA of the CDR3: TGCGCCAGCAGCTCGCGGGGGACGTACACTGAAGCTTTCTTT.